Sequencing of this T cell receptor beta chain was carried out in a study of long-term antiretroviral therapy in people with HIV. Whole-study findings and limits: Clones expanded before ART dominated the repertoire at all time points. HIV repertoires spanned narrower CDR3 length ranges than controls.

The content of samples before DNA extraction was roughly 0.9-11 million cryopreserved PBMC. Sequencing relied on immunoSEQ assay v3.0, run at survey level. Sequencing used immunoSEQ multiplex PCR; TCRdb keeps in-frame clones, though not all of them. The table lists around 21,000 clones, around four fifths of them singletons, with roughly 4.3% in the top ten. The CDR3 contains 14 residues. V shed 5 bases and J shed 1 base, with 11 bases lying between them. CDR1 and CDR2 (germline): SGHVS, FQNEAQ. Comments on this clone: The antigen is not known.

This chain connects TRBV7-8 to TRBJ2-5, with D perhaps matching TRBD2 (6 bases). Material: unsorted PBMCs, obtained roughly 4 years after starting antiretroviral therapy. The receptor comes from a man aged 18 to 35 with HIV. This CDR3 is CASSRGRTQETQYF. The CDR3 bases are TGTGCCAGCAGCCGGGGGAGAACCCAAGAGACCCAGTACTTC.